This TCR beta chain was recovered during a study of memory CD4+ T cells and cytomegalovirus serostatus. Study context: Donors were healthy Belgian adults, 9 or 10 CMV seropositive and 20 to 25 seronegative. Study-level points and caveats: About 40% of the roughly 160 known CMV-associated TCRbeta sequences appeared in CD4+ memory. Repertoires predicted CMV serostatus with median bootstrapped AUC of about 0.95.

As regards this clone: Its antigen is unidentified.

The sort gate was single viable CD3+CD4+CD8-CD45RO+ cells for memory CD4+ T cells. Generated by immunoSEQ multiplex PCR, the TCRdb table keeps only in-frame clones and is missing some. The data hold around 26,000 clones, with under 85% observed a single time. The CDR3 length is 16 residues. V gave up 4 bases and J gave up 4 bases; unmatched junction bases: 11. CDR1 is LGHNA, CDR2 YNFKEQ, per germline. The TCR was taken from an adult in good health and CMV-seronegative. The sample consisted of memory CD4+ T cells from blood. This chain joins TRBV4-2 and TRBJ1-2; 8 nucleotides match TRBD1. The chain's CDR3 is CASSPNDRGGGYGYTF. The CDR3 DNA reads TGTGCCAGCAGCCCTAACGACAGGGGAGGAGGCTATGGCTACACCTTC.